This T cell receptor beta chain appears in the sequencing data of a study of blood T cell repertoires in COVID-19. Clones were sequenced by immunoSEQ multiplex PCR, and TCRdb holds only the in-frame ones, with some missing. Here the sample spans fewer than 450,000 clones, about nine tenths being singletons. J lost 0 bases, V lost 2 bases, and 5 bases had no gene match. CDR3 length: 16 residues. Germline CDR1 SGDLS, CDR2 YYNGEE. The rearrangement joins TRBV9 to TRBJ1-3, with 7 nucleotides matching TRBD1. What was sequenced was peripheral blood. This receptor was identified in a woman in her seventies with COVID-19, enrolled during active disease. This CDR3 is CASSVRDSISGNTIYF. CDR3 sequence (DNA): TGTGCCAGCAGCGTGAGGGACAGCATCTCTGGAAACACCATATATTTT.